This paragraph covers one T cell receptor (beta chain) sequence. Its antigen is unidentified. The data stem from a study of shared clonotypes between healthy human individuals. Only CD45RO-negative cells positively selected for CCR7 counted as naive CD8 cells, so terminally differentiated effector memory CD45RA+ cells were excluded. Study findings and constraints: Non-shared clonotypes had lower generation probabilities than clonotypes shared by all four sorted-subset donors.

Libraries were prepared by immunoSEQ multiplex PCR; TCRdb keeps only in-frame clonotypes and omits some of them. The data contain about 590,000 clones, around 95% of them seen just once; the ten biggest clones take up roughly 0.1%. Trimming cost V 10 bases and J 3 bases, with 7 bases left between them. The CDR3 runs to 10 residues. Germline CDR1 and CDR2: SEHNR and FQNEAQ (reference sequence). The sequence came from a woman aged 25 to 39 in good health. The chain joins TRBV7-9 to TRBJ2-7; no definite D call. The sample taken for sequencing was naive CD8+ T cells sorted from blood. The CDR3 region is CAISDYEQYF. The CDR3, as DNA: TGTGCCATCTCAGACTACGAGCAGTACTTC. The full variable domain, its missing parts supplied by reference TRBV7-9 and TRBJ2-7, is DTGVSQNPRHKITKRGQNVTFRCDPISEHNRLYWYRQTLGQGPEFLTYFQNEAQLEKSRLLSDRFSAERPKGSFSTLEIQRTEQGDSAMYLCAISDYEQYFGPGTRLTVT.